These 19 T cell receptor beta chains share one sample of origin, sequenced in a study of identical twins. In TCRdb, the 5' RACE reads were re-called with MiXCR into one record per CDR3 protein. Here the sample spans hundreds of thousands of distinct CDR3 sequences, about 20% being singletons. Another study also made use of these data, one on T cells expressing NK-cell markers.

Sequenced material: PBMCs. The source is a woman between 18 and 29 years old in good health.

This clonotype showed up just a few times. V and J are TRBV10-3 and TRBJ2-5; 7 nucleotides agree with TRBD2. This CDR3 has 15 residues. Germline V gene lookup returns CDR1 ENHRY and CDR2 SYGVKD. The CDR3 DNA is TGTGCTACCGCCATGGAAGGGAGGGCCGGAGAGACCCAGTACTTC. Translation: CATAMEGRAGETQYF.

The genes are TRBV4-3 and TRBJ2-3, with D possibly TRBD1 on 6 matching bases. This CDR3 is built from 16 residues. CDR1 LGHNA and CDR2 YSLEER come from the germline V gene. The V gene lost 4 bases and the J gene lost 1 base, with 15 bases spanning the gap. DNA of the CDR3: TGCGCCAGCAGCCTGGGACATTCGGCAGGCACAGATACGCAGTATTTT. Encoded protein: CASSLGHSAGTDTQYF.

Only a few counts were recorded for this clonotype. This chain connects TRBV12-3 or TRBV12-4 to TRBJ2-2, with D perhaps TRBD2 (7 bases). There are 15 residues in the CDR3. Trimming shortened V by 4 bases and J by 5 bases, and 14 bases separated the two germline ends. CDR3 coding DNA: TGTGCCAGCAGTTACCATAGGGGGGGAACCGGGGAGCTGTTTTTT. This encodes CASSYHRGGTGELFF.

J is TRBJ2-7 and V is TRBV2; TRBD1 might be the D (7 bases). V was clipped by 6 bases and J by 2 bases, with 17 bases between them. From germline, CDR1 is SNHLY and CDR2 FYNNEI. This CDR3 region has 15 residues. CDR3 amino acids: CASRTGAGGAYEQYF. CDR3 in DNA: TGTGCCAGCAGGACGGGGGCAGGGGGAGCCTACGAGCAGTACTTC.

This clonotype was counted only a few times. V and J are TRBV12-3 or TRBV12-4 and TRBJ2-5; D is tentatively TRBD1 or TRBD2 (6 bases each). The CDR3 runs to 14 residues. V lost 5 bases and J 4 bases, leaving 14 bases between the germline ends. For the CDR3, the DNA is TGTGCCAGCAGTGGCCGGGGGCGGGGAGAGACCCAGTACTTC. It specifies CASSGRGRGETQYF.

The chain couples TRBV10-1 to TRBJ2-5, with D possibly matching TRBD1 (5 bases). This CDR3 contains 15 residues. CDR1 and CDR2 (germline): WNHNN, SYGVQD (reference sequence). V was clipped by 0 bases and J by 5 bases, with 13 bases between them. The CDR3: CASSESAGNAETQYF. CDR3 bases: TGCGCCAGCAGTGAGTCGGCAGGGAATGCGGAGACCCAGTACTTC.

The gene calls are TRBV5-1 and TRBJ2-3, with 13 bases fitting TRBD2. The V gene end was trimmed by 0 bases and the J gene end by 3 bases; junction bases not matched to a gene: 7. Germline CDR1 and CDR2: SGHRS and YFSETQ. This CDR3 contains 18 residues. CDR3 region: CASSLGSGLAGSTDTQYF. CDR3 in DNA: TGCGCCAGCAGCTTGGGATCGGGACTAGCGGGAAGTACAGATACGCAGTATTTT. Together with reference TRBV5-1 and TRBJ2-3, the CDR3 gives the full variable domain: KAGVTQTPRYLIKTRGQQVTLSCSPISGHRSVSWYQQTPGQGLQFLFEYFSETQRNKGNFPGRFSGRQFSNSRSEMNVSTLELGDSALYLCASSLGSGLAGSTDTQYFGPGTRLTVL.

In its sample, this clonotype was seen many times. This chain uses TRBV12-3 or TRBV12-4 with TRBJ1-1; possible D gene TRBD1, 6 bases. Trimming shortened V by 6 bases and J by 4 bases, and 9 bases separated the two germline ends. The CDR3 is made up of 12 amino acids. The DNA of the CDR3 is TGTGCCAGCAGAGGGGGGGGCACTGAAGCTTTCTTT. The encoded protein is CASRGGGTEAFF.

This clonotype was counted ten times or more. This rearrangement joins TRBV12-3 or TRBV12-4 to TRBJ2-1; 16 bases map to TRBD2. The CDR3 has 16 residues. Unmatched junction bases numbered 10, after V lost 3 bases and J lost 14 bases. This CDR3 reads CASSFAGLAGGRLEFF. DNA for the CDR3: TGTGCCAGCAGTTTTGCGGGACTAGCGGGGGGGCGTTTGGAGTTCTTC.

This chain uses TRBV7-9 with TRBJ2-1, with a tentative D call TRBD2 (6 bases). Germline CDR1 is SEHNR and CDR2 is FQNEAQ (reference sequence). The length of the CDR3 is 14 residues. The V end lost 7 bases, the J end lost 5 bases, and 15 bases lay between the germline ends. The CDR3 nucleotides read TGTGCCAGCACCCTCGGGAGAGCGGACAATGAGCAGTTCTTC. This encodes CASTLGRADNEQFF.

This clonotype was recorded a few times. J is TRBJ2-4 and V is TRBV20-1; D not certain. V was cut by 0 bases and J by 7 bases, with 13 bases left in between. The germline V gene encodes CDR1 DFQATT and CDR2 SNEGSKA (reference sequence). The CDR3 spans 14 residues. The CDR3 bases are TGCAGTGCTAGAGACCGTAATATGGCCAACATTCAGTACTTC. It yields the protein CSARDRNMANIQYF.

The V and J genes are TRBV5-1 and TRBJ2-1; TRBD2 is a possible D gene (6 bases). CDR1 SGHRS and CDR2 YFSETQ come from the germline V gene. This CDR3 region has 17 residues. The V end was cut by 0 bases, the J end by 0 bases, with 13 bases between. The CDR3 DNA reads TGCGCCAGCAGCTTGGCGGGACTTTTAAGCTCCTACAATGAGCAGTTCTTC. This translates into CASSLAGLLSSYNEQFF.

CDR3 region: CASRMFRATDTQYF. CDR3 DNA: TGTGCCAGCAGGATGTTTCGCGCCACAGATACGCAGTATTTT. The chain links TRBV25-1 to TRBJ2-3; D not resolved. The CDR3 loop spans 14 amino acids. Germline assignment: CDR1 MGHDK and CDR2 SYGVNS. Between the trimmed V and J ends, which lost 6 bases and 2 bases, there was a span of 12 bases.

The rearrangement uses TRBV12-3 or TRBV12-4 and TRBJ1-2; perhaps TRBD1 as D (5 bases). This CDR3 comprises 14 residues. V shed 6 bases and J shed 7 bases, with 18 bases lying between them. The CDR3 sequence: CASRWGSGTGGYTF. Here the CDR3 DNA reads TGTGCCAGCAGATGGGGCTCGGGGACCGGTGGCTACACCTTC.

The chain's CDR3 is CASSPGTSGGTDTQYF. DNA of the CDR3: TGTGCCAGCAGCCCAGGGACTAGCGGGGGCACAGATACGCAGTATTTT. This chain links TRBV7-3 with TRBJ2-3; 13 bases line up with TRBD2. The V gene's germline CDR1 is SGHTA and CDR2 FQGTGA. The junction had 3 bases not matched to a gene; V was cut back by 5 bases and J by 1 base. The CDR3 runs to 16 residues.

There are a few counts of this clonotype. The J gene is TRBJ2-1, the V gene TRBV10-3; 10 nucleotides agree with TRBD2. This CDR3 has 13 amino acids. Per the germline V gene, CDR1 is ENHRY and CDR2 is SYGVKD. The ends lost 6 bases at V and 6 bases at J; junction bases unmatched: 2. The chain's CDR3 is CAISSGGANEQFF. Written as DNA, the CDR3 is TGTGCCATCAGCAGCGGGGGGGCCAATGAGCAGTTCTTC.

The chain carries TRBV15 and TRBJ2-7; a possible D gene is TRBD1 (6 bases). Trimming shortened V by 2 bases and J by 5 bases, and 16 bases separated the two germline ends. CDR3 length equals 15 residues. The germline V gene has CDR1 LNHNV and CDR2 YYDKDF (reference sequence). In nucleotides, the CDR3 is TGTGCCACCAGCAGAAACCAGGGGATGGACGACGAGCAGTACTTC. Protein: CATSRNQGMDDEQYF.

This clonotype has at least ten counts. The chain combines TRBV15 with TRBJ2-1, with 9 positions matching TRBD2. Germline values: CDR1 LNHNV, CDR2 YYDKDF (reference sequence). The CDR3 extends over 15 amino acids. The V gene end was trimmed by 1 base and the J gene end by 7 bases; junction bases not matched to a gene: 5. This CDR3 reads CATSRVSGSGNEQFF. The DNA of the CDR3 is TGTGCCACCAGCAGAGTTAGCGGGAGTGGAAATGAGCAGTTCTTC.

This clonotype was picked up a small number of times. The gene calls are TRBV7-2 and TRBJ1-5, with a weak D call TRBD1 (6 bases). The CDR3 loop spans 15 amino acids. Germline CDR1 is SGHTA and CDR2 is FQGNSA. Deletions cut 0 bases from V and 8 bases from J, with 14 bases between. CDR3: CASSLATTGREPQHF. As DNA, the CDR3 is TGTGCCAGCAGCTTAGCGACGACAGGCCGTGAGCCCCAGCATTTT.